This T cell receptor beta chain was captured in a study of tumor-infiltrating lymphocytes in primary liver carcinoma (dated by TCRdb to about 2017). For the wider study: Of the five patients, three men and two women aged 30 to 69 years, four had hepatocellular carcinoma and one had combined HCC and intrahepatic cholangiocarcinoma. Reproducibility between technical replicate repertoires was high, with correlation coefficients above 0.95 and mean shared-clone rates near 0.89. The tumors of the five patients were staged as T1-T3 N0M0, with maximum diameters ranging from roughly 4 to 10 cm. Each sample produced roughly 3.5 to 8 million productive TCRbeta reads, and read depth showed no significant difference between tissue types. The 20 to 30 tumor region samples were profiled with Agilent mRNA microarrays so that TCRbeta repertoire diversity could be related to the local molecular phenotype. TCRbeta repertoire sequencing, expression microarrays and whole-exome sequencing were combined in the study across five regions of each liver tumor, with adjacent normal tissue and blood also included. TCRbeta repertoire sequencing covered 35 specimens from 5 patients: about 25 tumor regions, 5 adjacent noncancerous liver tissues and 5 peripheral blood samples.

A constant-region primer and ProtoScript II reverse transcriptase were used to reverse-transcribe TCRbeta-specific cDNA from approximately 550 ng total RNA. Three nested multiplex PCR rounds, following a slightly modified ARM-PCR procedure, were used to build the TCRbeta libraries. The first two PCR rounds used multiplex TRBV1-TRBV30 forward primers with a Cbeta reverse primer, each for 10 cycles. Sample barcodes and Illumina adapters were added in a final 25-cycle PCR using Deep VentR polymerase. Before sequencing, amplicons between 200 and 500 bp were purified from gel using a QIAquick gel extraction kit. An Illumina HiSeq 2500 was used to sequence the TCRbeta amplicons with 250-bp paired-end reads. From the authors' description of their analysis: Reads were quality-trimmed with Trimmomatic v0.33, and paired reads were merged with FLASH v1.2.11 to recover full CDR3 sequences. V, D and J germline segments were assigned to the rearranged TCRbeta sequences by MiGEC v1.2.1b. Clonotype statistics and Shannon-Wiener diversity indices were calculated with VDJtools v1.0.0. To cut down on sampling bias, every analysis after diversity analysis relied on just the 250 most abundant clonotypes from each sample. TCRdb itself trimmed the public reads at Q25 with fastp, ran MiXCR and retained productive beta chains. Under each unique CDR3 protein, matching rows form one entry showing the most common genes and DNA. Here the V and J calls rest on TCRdb's processing, not on the authors' analysis. The sample yields 100,000 to 150,000 distinct CDR3 sequences; around 60% were counted once. The top ten hold 7% to 10% of the sample.

Total RNA and DNA were co-extracted from about 19-30 mg of bulk tissue with the AllPrep DNA/RNA mini kit, without cell sorting. Surgical resection was performed in China between 2015 and 2016 on a handful of patients with histopathologically diagnosed primary liver carcinoma. At the time of sampling, the patients had chronic HBV infection and had not received any treatment. Five spatially separated regions were sampled from each tumor: the superior, inferior, left-lateral and right-lateral poles, plus the tumor centre. More than 85% viable tumor cells were found by histology in every tumor sample. Fresh tumor and adjacent tissue pieces were bisected, with one half stored in RNAlater at -80 degrees C and the other half sent for histology. Spanning cysteine to phenylalanine, the CDR3 consists of 15 amino acids. Only the CDR3 DNA stays, 45 bases, in frame from base 1. V is trimmed back by 6 bases and J by 5 bases, and the junction contains 10 bases that no gene match accounts for. The germline V gene provides CDR1 ENHRY and CDR2 SYGVKD.

Worth noting for this clonotype: Its recognized antigen is unknown. This may be a read error, as it is one base from a much larger clone.

Paper-wide results and their limitations: Comparison of CD4+ and CD8+ T cell repertoires was precluded by the use of bulk unsorted samples. Only roughly 7-24% of top clones appeared in all five regions of a tumor, which suggests that tumor-infiltrating T cells are spatially heterogeneous. The study included only a few patients, and the authors note findings should be validated in a larger study. Pairs of tumor regions showed greater repertoire overlap (mean 36%) than tumor-adjacent pairs (17%) or tumor-blood pairs (around 15%), which is consistent with antigen-driven expansion. A significantly larger repertoire fraction was made up by the top 250 clones in tumors than in blood (p = 0.039). Only the TCR beta chain was sequenced, which likely underestimates true repertoire diversity because unpaired alpha chains were not captured.

The sample was liver tumor tissue from sampling region 3. This sample's cell subset or site label indicates: tumor region T3, left-lateral pole. The sequence derives from a woman aged 55-69 years with primary liver carcinoma and hepatitis B virus infection. The sequence joins TRBV10-3 to TRBJ2-1, with 7 middle bases fitting TRBD2. CDR3 sequence: CAISNKGGRDNEQFF. The DNA sequence reads TGTGCCATCAGCAACAAGGGAGGGCGGGACAATGAGCAGTTCTTC.